This TCR beta chain was found in a study of OX40 agonist ivuxolimab in advanced cancers. Regarding the research as a whole: Ivuxolimab, which targeted the costimulatory receptor OX40 (CD134), was an agonistic, fully human IgG2 monoclonal antibody. Of the approximately 54 dose-escalation patients, hepatocellular carcinoma was present in around 20, melanoma in roughly 15, renal cell carcinoma in 9 and head and neck cancer in 9. Intravenous ivuxolimab was administered to patients every 2 weeks at six dose levels: 0.01, 0.1, 0.3, 1.5, 3 and 10 mg/kg. A male proportion of around 80% and a mean age of about 60 years, ranging from roughly 23 to 80, were recorded for the dose-escalation cohort. The point of sequencing TCRbeta in the periphery was to test whether ivuxolimab changed TCR sequence diversity and drove clonal T-cell expansion. The paper reports the monotherapy dose-escalation portion (N = 52 patients) of the phase I ivuxolimab trial. Prior anti-PD-1, anti-PD-L1 or anti-CTLA-4 therapy was permitted, and checkpoint inhibitors had been received by about 44% of dose-escalation patients. Partial responses were achieved by three dose-escalation patients, of whom one had hepatocellular carcinoma and two had cutaneous melanoma. Findings and caveats that apply to the study as a whole: The antigen specificity of the peripheral T cells that underwent clonal expansion was not determined. Clonal expansion of both CD4+ and CD8+ blood T cells was observed from baseline to week 6 at doses 0.1 to 3.0 mg/kg. After ivuxolimab, more expanded clones were found on average in CD8+ T cells than in CD4+ T cells. Low levels of normalized T-cell clonal expansion were also shown by some nonresponding patients. In the 0.1-3.0 mg/kg groups, partial responders had among the lowest normalized peripheral clonal expansion, particularly in CD8+ T cells.

This clone was seen a single time. Its antigen is still unknown. Within one base of it there is no much larger clone, and no base qualities were kept. For sequencing of the TCRbeta CDR3 region, genomic DNA was extracted from the sorted cells. The immunoSEQ Assay was used for sequencing of TCRbeta CDR3 regions. The table was pulled from immuneACCESS by TCRdb, which kept in-frame rearrangements only. Such tables lose some clones; where checked, under half of the loss comes from unresolved V genes, and the rest has no known cause. Here the sample has 30,000 to 35,000 clones; over 60% occur a single time. Of the sample, 20% to 25% is held by the ten largest clones. At the junction V is shortened by 3 bases and J by 4 bases; bases outside the gene matches: 5. From its cysteine to its phenylalanine, the CDR3 spans 16 amino acids. This entry keeps only the CDR3 DNA: 48 bases, framed from base 1. Via the germline V gene, CDR1 is SGHRS and CDR2 YFSETQ.

Patients with autoimmune disease history or receiving systemic immunosuppression were excluded from the trial. Peripheral blood for TCR sequencing was collected from all dose cohorts at baseline, on cycle 4 day 1, and on cycle 7 day 1. The samples were taken from a phase I, first-in-human, multicenter, open-label dose-escalation trial of ivuxolimab. Adults with locally advanced or metastatic melanoma, renal cell carcinoma, hepatocellular carcinoma or head and neck squamous cell carcinoma were enrolled in the trial. Before TCR sequencing, CD4+ T cells and CD8+ T cells were sorted from peripheral blood as separate populations.

The starting material was CD4+ or CD8+ T cells sorted from blood, obtained in a trial of the OX40 agonist ivuxolimab. This TCR was recovered from an adult with an advanced solid tumor such as melanoma, head and neck, liver or kidney cancer. The chain uses TRBV5-1 and TRBJ2-3; TRBD2 lines up with 13 middle nucleotides. In nucleotides, the sequence is TGCGCCAGCAGCTGGGGACTAGCGGGGTCGGCAGATACGCAGTATTTT. Its translation is CASSWGLAGSADTQYF.